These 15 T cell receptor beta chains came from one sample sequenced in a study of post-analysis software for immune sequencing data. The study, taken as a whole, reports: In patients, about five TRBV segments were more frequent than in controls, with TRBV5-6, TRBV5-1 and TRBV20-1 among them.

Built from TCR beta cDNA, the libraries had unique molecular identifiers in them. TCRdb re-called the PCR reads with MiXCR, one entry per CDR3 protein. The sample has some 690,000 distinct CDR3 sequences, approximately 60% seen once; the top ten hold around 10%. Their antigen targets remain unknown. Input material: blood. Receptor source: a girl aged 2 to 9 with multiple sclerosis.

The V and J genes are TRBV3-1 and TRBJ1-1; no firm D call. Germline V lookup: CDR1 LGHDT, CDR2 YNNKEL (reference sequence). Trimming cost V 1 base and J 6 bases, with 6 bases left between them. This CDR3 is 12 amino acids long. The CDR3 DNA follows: TGTGCCAGCAGCCAAGGATACCCTGAAGCTTTCTTT. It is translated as CASSQGYPEAFF.

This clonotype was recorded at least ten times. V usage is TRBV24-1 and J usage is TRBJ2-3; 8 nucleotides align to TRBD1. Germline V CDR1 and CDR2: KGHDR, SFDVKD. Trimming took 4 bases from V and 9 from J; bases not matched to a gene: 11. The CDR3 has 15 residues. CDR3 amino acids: CATSDPAIDRGTQYF. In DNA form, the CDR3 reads TGTGCCACCAGTGACCCGGCGATCGACAGGGGCACGCAGTATTTT.

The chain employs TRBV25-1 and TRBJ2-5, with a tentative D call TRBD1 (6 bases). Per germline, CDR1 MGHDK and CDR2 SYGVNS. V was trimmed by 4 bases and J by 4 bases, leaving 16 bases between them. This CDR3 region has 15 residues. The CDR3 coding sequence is TGTGCCAGCAGTGTACGTTCGTTAGGGGGAGAGACCCAGTACTTC. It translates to CASSVRSLGGETQYF.

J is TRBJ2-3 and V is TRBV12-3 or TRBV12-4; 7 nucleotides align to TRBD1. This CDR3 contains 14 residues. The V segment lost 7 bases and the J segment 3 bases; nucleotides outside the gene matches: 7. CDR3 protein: CASNSDRATDTQYF. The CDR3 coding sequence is TGTGCCAGCAACTCCGACAGGGCTACAGATACGCAGTATTTT.

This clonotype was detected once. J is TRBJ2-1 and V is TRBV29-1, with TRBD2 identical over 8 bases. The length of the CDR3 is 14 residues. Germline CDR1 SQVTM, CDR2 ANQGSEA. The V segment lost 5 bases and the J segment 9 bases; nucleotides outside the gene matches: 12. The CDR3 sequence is CSVRGGLVSVEQFF. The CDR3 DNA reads TGCAGCGTTCGGGGGGGGTTAGTATCGGTTGAGCAGTTCTTC.

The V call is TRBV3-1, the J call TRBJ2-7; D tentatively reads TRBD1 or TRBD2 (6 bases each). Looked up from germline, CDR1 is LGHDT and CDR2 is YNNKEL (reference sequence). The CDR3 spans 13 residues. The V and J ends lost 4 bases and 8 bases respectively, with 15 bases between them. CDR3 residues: CASSRDGGEQQYF. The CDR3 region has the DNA TGTGCCAGCAGCCGTGACGGGGGCGAGCAGCAGTACTTC.

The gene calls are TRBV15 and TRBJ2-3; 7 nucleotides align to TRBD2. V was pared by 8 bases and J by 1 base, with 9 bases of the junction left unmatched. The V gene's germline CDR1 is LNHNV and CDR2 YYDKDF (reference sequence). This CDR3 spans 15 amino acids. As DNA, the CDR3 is TGTGCCACCGAGGAGACTAGCTGGGGCACAGATACGCAGTATTTT. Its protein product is CATEETSWGTDTQYF.

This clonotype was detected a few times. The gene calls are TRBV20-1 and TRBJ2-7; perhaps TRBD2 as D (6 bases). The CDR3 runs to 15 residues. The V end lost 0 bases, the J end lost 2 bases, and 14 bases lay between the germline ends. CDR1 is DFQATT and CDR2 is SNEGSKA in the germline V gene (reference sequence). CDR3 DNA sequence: TGCAGTGCTAGAGATCCCTTGCGGGGAGCCTACGAGCAGTACTTC. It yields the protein CSARDPLRGAYEQYF.

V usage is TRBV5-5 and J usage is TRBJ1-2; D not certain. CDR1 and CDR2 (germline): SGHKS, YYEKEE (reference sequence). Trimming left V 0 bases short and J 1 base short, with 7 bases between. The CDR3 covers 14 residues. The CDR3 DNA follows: TGTGCCAGCAGCTTGGGAGGCGGTAACTATGGCTACACCTTC. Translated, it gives CASSLGGGNYGYTF.

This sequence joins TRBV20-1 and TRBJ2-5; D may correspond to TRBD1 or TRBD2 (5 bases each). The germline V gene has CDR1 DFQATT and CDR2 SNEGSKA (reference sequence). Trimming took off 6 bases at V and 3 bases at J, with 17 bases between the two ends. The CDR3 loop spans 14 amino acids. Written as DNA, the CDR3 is TGCAGTGCCAGTGGGGACGGAAGGAAAGAGACCCAGTACTTC. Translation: CSASGDGRKETQYF.

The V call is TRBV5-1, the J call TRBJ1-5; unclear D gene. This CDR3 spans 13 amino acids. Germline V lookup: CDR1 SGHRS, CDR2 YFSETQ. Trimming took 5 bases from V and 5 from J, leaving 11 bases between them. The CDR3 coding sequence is TGCGCCAGCAGTCACCTGAGAGATCAGCCCCAGCATTTT. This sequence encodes CASSHLRDQPQHF.

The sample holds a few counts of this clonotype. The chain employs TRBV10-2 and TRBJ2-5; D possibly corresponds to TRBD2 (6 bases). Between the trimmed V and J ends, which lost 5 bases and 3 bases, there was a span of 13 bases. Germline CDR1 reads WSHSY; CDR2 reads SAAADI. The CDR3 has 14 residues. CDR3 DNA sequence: TGCGCCAGCAGTCGGGACTCTATAAAAGAGACCCAGTACTTC. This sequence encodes CASSRDSIKETQYF.

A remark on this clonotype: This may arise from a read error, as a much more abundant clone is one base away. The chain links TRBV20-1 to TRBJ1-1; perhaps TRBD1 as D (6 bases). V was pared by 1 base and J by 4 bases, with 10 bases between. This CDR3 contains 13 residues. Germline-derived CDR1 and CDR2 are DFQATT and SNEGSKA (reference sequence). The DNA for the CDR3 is TGCAGTGCTAGAGGCCAGGGGAGCACTGAAGCTTTCTTT. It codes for CSARGQGSTEAFF.

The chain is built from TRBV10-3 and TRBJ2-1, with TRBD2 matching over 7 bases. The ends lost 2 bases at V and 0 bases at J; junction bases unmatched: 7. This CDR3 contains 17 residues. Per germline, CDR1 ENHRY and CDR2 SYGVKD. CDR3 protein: CAISERLSGGSYNEQFF. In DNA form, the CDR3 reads TGTGCCATCAGTGAGCGACTTTCGGGGGGCTCCTACAATGAGCAGTTCTTC.

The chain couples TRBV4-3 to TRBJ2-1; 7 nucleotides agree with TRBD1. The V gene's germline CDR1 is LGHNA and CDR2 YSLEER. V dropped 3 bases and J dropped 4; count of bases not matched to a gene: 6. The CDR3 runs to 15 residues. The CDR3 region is CASSQLPGQYNEQFF. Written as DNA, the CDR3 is TGCGCCAGCAGCCAGCTACCGGGACAGTACAATGAGCAGTTCTTC.